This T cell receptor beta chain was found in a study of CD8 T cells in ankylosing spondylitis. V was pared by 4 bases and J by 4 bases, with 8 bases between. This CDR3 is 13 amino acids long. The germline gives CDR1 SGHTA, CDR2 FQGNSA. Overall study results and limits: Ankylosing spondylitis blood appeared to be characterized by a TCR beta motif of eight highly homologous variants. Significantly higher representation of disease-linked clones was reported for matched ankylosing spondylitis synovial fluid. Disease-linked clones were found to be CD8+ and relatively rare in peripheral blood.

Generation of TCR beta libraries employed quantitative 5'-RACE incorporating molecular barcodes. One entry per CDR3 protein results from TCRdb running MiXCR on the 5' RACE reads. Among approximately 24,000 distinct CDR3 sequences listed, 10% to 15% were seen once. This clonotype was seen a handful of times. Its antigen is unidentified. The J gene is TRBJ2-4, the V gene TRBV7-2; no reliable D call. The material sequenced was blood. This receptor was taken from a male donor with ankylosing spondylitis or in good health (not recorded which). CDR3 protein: CASSYRSKNIQYF. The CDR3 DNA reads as TGTGCCAGCAGCTATAGGTCTAAAAACATTCAGTACTTC.